The 26 T cell receptor beta chains below all came from one sample that was sequenced in a study of cytomegalovirus exposure and HLA in healthy donors. The PCR was carried out with 60 Vbeta primers and 13 Jbeta primers. Assay used: immunoSEQ multiplex PCR; TCRdb lists only in-frame clones, some missing. The table records 100,000 to 150,000 clones, 82% of them present only once. Sequenced sample: PBMCs. The receptors stem from a woman between 45 and 60 years old in good health and CMV-seropositive.

V is TRBV6-6 and J is TRBJ1-5; TRBD1 might be the D (6 bases). The ends were cut back, 2 bases at V and 3 bases at J, with 11 bases in the middle. The CDR3 sequence is 15 residues long. CDR1 and CDR2 from the germline V gene are MNHNY and SVGAGI (reference sequence). The CDR3 loop reads CASSYRGQSNQPQHF. DNA for the CDR3: TGTGCCAGCAGTTACCGAGGACAGTCCAATCAGCCCCAGCATTTT.

This clone was counted between two and nine times. It is unclear where the CDR3 begins or ends on the DNA, so no DNA is shown, and the CDR3 is as TCRdb lists it. The chain combines TRBV7-9 with TRBJ1-1; TRBD1 reflects the table's D call only, with no check against the DNA. The germline V gene has CDR1 SEHNR and CDR2 FQNEAQ (reference sequence). The CDR3 is 14 residues long, counting both termini. The CDR3 is CASSKPPLWQGAFF.

The CDR3, as DNA: TGTGCCAGCAGCTTACAGGCTGCAACTAATGAAAAACTGTTTTTT. Residues: CASSLQAATNEKLFF. This chain uses TRBV7-3 with TRBJ1-4, with no clear D. Germline loops: CDR1 SGHTA, CDR2 FQGTGA. V was shortened by 2 bases and J by 0 bases, with 7 bases between the two germline ends. CDR3 length equals 15 residues.

This chain links TRBV29-1 with TRBJ2-5, with 13 positions matching TRBD2. Trimming at V came to 5 bases and at J to 5 bases, leaving 8 bases not matched to a gene. CDR3 length: 15 amino acids. Germline assignment: CDR1 SQVTM and CDR2 ANQGSEA. CDR3 loop: CSVFGLAGEVETQYF. The CDR3 DNA reads TGCAGCGTTTTTGGACTAGCGGGAGAGGTGGAGACCCAGTACTTC.

The CDR3 protein is CSADTGGYTEAFF. In DNA form, the CDR3 reads TGCAGCGCTGACACAGGGGGCTACACTGAAGCTTTCTTT. The chain joins TRBV29-1 to TRBJ1-1; 9 bases align to TRBD1. CDR3 length equals 13 residues. V was pared by 7 bases and J by 3 bases, with 6 bases of the junction left unmatched. Germline-derived CDR1 and CDR2 are SQVTM and ANQGSEA. The variable domain in full, completed from reference TRBV29-1 and TRBJ1-1, reads SAVISQKPSRDICQRGTSLTIQCQVDSQVTMMFWYRQQPGQSLTLIATANQGSEATYESGFVIDKFPISRPNLTFSTLTVSNMSPEDSSIYLCSADTGGYTEAFFGQGTRLTVV.

The V call is TRBV5-8, the J call TRBJ1-4; TRBD1 agrees at 10 bases. V gave up 5 bases and J gave up 7 bases; unmatched junction bases: 5. CDR3 length: 14 residues. The germline CDR1 and CDR2 sequences are SGHTS and YDEGEE. CDR3 loop: CASRSTGGSEKLFF. The CDR3 nucleotides read TGTGCCAGCAGGTCGACAGGGGGCAGTGAAAAACTGTTTTTT.

The table lists this clone with a few counts. This chain links TRBV20-1 with TRBJ2-7; D is uncertain. The CDR3 length is 11 residues. Germline V gene data show CDR1 as DFQATT and CDR2 as SNEGSKA (reference sequence). The V end lost 3 bases, the J end lost 0 bases, and 3 bases lay between the germline ends. CDR3 nucleotides: TGCAGTGCTAGTAGCTCCTACGAGCAGTACTTC. Translation gives CSASSSYEQYF.

This chain uses TRBV28 with TRBJ2-3, with 7 bases aligning to TRBD1. The J segment lost 1 base and the V segment lost 5 bases, leaving 3 bases of the junction unmatched. The CDR3 contains 14 residues. The V gene's germline CDR1 is MDHEN and CDR2 SYDVKM. The CDR3 loop reads CASSPTGGTDTQYF. The CDR3 nucleotides read TGTGCCAGCAGTCCTACAGGGGGCACAGATACGCAGTATTTT.

The chain couples TRBV11-2 to TRBJ1-4, with 10 nucleotides matching TRBD1. CDR3 length: 14 residues. Germline V gives CDR1 SGHAT, CDR2 FQNNGV. The V segment lost 4 bases and the J segment 8 bases; nucleotides outside the gene matches: 4. CDR3 coding DNA: TGTGCCAGCAGCTACGGGACAGGGGCCGAAAAACTGTTTTTT. It specifies CASSYGTGAEKLFF.

The sample holds a few counts of this clone. The chain carries TRBV28 and TRBJ2-7; D is perhaps TRBD2 (6 bases). Germline V CDR1 and CDR2: MDHEN, SYDVKM. The CDR3 is made up of 13 amino acids. The V gene lost 7 bases and the J gene lost 0 bases, with 10 bases spanning the gap. The CDR3 sequence is CASIGGTSYEQYF. CDR3 DNA: TGTGCCAGCATCGGCGGGACCTCCTACGAGCAGTACTTC.

J is TRBJ1-2 and V is TRBV28, with D possibly matching TRBD1 (6 bases). Trimming took off 2 bases at V and 2 bases at J, with 15 bases between the two ends. Looked up from germline, CDR1 is MDHEN and CDR2 is SYDVKM. CDR3 length equals 16 residues. For the CDR3, the DNA is TGTGCCAGCAGTTTACCCAGGACAGCGGCGAACTATGGCTACACCTTC. Its protein is CASSLPRTAANYGYTF.

This chain uses TRBV2 with TRBJ1-4; 7 nucleotides line up with TRBD1. The CDR3 has 15 amino acids. The germline gives CDR1 SNHLY, CDR2 FYNNEI. Trimming took 4 bases from V and 7 from J; bases not matched to a gene: 9. The CDR3 DNA reads as TGTGCCAGCAGTGGACAGGGAATACGTGGTGAAAAACTGTTTTTT. Protein sequence: CASSGQGIRGEKLFF.

The rearrangement joins TRBV2 to TRBJ2-1; 7 nucleotides align to TRBD2. The junction had 8 bases not matched to a gene; V was cut back by 4 bases and J by 2 bases. The CDR3 length is 16 residues. The germline V gene encodes CDR1 SNHLY and CDR2 FYNNEI. The CDR3 loop reads CASSAQLARAYNEQFF. The CDR3 DNA is TGTGCCAGCAGTGCGCAACTAGCGAGGGCCTACAATGAGCAGTTCTTC.

This chain links TRBV11-2 with TRBJ2-1; 9 bases fit TRBD2. The CDR3 runs to 13 residues. V gave up 5 bases and J gave up 7 bases; unmatched junction bases: 3. From germline, CDR1 is SGHAT and CDR2 FQNNGV. This CDR3 is CASSLAGGNEQFF. The CDR3 bases are TGTGCCAGCAGCCTCGCGGGGGGGAATGAGCAGTTCTTC. The variable domain in full, with the rest retrieved from reference TRBV11-2 and TRBJ2-1, is EAGVAQSPRYKIIEKRQSVAFWCNPISGHATLYWYQQILGQGPKLLIQFQNNGVVDDSQLPKDRFSAERLKGVDSTLKIQPAKLEDSAVYLCASSLAGGNEQFFGPGTRLTVL.

V is TRBV10-3 and J is TRBJ2-5; maybe TRBD1 (6 bases). Trimming left V 2 bases short and J 1 base short, with 8 bases between. The CDR3 covers 14 residues. Germline V gives CDR1 ENHRY, CDR2 SYGVKD. CDR3 in amino acids: CAISERTVQETQYF. The CDR3 nucleotides read TGTGCCATCAGTGAGCGGACAGTCCAAGAGACCCAGTACTTC.

The chain has TRBV4-3 and TRBJ1-1, with D maybe TRBD1 (6 bases). Germline values: CDR1 LGHNA, CDR2 YSLEER. The CDR3 consists of 17 residues. Trimming left V 0 bases short and J 0 bases short, with 14 bases between. DNA for the CDR3: TGCGCCAGCAGCCAAGACCAGGGGAGATTTATGAACACTGAAGCTTTCTTT. It encodes CASSQDQGRFMNTEAFF.

This chain joins TRBV7-9 and TRBJ2-1, with 9 nucleotides matching TRBD2. V lost 11 bases and J lost 7; bases outside the gene matches: 12. The CDR3 extends over 14 amino acids. Germline CDR1 reads SEHNR; CDR2 reads FQNEAQ (reference sequence). CDR3 sequence reads: CAGEQHSGGNEQFF. DNA of the CDR3: TGTGCCGGGGAGCAGCATAGCGGGGGTAATGAGCAGTTCTTC.

The rearrangement joins TRBV7-2 to TRBJ2-4, with D perhaps TRBD1 (6 bases). Germline V gene sequence: CDR1 SGHTA, CDR2 FQGNSA. This CDR3 spans 14 amino acids. V dropped 7 bases and J dropped 5 bases, with 15 bases sitting between them. CDR3 nucleotides: TGTGCCAGCAACCATGACGGACAGCAAAACATTCAGTACTTC. It translates to CASNHDGQQNIQYF.

This sequence joins TRBV7-2 and TRBJ1-1, with 7 bases lining up with TRBD1. Germline values: CDR1 SGHTA, CDR2 FQGNSA. The CDR3 has 13 residues. The ends lost 5 bases at V and 6 bases at J; junction bases unmatched: 6. The CDR3, as DNA: TGTGCCAGCAGCCAAAACAGGGGCGCTGAAGCTTTCTTT. Translating gives CASSQNRGAEAFF.

The V and J genes are TRBV6-1 and TRBJ1-1; unclear D gene. From germline, CDR1 is MNHNS and CDR2 SASEGT. Trimming took 2 bases from V and 0 from J, leaving 7 bases between them. The CDR3 covers 14 residues. The CDR3 region is CASSELGLNTEAFF. The CDR3 bases are TGTGCCAGCAGTGAACTCGGGTTGAACACTGAAGCTTTCTTT.

The rearrangement links TRBV7-2 to TRBJ1-1; 8 nucleotides align to TRBD1. The CDR3 sequence is 14 residues long. Germline loops: CDR1 SGHTA, CDR2 FQGNSA. The V segment lost 7 bases and the J segment 4 bases; nucleotides outside the gene matches: 8. The CDR3 DNA sequence: TGTGCCAGCACCTTCAATACAGGGGGCACTGAAGCTTTCTTT. Translating it yields CASTFNTGGTEAFF.

This clone was seen only a few times. This rearrangement joins TRBV5-1 to TRBJ2-5, with 7 positions matching TRBD1. Germline CDR1 reads SGHRS; CDR2 reads YFSETQ. V shed 0 bases, J shed 1 base, and the junction held 6 bases outside the gene matches. CDR3 length equals 16 residues. In nucleotides, the CDR3 is TGCGCCAGCAGCTTGGCGACAGGGTCCGGCCAAGAGACCCAGTACTTC. Translating it yields CASSLATGSGQETQYF.

The chain links TRBV7-9 to TRBJ1-1, with D possibly being TRBD1 (6 bases). The CDR3 runs to 15 residues. The germline CDR1 and CDR2 sequences are SEHNR and FQNEAQ (reference sequence). V lost 3 bases and J 6 bases, leaving 17 bases between the germline ends. The CDR3 coding sequence is TGTGCCAGCAGCTTGGAAGGGGGGGGGTTGGCTGAAGCTTTCTTT. Residues: CASSLEGGGLAEAFF. The variable domain in full, completed from reference TRBV7-9 and TRBJ1-1, reads DTGVSQNPRHKITKRGQNVTFRCDPISEHNRLYWYRQTLGQGPEFLTYFQNEAQLEKSRLLSDRFSAERPKGSFSTLEIQRTEQGDSAMYLCASSLEGGGLAEAFFGQGTRLTVV.

The V and J genes are TRBV10-3 and TRBJ2-5; D unresolved. Near its end, the DNA agrees better with TRBJ2-7, so the J call may be wrong. This CDR3 has 11 amino acids. Germline V lookup: CDR1 ENHRY, CDR2 SYGVKD. CDR3 protein: CAISENYEQYF. In DNA, the CDR3 is TGTGCCATCAGTGAGAACTACGAGCAGTACTTC.

The chain links TRBV6-1 to TRBJ1-1; D remains unclear. The V gene lost 5 bases and the J gene lost 1 base, with 8 bases spanning the gap. CDR3 length equals 13 residues. CDR1 and CDR2 from the germline V gene are MNHNS and SASEGT. CDR3 in DNA: TGTGCCAGCAGTACCAACAGGAACACTGAAGCTTTCTTT. This codes for CASSTNRNTEAFF.

The chain couples TRBV7-9 to TRBJ2-1; the D gene is possibly TRBD2 (5 bases). This CDR3 comprises 16 residues. The germline CDR1 and CDR2 sequences are SEHNR and FQNEAQ (reference sequence). V lost 5 bases and J 8 bases, leaving 22 bases between the germline ends. CDR3 region: CASSPILGSTWDEQFF. In nucleotides, the CDR3 is TGTGCCAGCAGCCCAATCTTGGGGAGCACATGGGATGAGCAGTTCTTC.